This entry lists 29 T cell receptor beta chains sequenced from one sample in a study of cytomegalovirus exposure and HLA in healthy donors. The PCR contained 60 Vbeta and 13 Jbeta primers. The data were produced by immunoSEQ multiplex PCR, yet TCRdb's version contains in-frame clones alone and is incomplete. The sample includes under 150,000 clones, over 60% of them seen just once. Sequencing input: PBMCs. These receptors were collected from a woman aged 25 to 45 in good health and CMV-seronegative.

The chain has TRBV6-5 and TRBJ1-2, with D hard to call. The CDR3 runs to 10 residues. Germline V gene lookup returns CDR1 MNHEY and CDR2 SVGAGI. V dropped 6 bases and J dropped 6 bases, with 5 bases sitting between them. CDR3 nucleotide sequence: TGTGCCAGCAGCCGAGATGGCTACACCTTC. It yields the protein CASSRDGYTF.

In this sample, this clone turned up once. The V call is TRBV4-2, the J call TRBJ2-2; 10 bases match TRBD1. This CDR3 has 19 residues. Germline V CDR1 and CDR2: LGHNA, YNFKEQ. The trim removed 2 bases at V and 4 bases at J, leaving 13 bases unmatched. The chain's CDR3 is CASSQPLGTGEMGTGELFF. For the CDR3, the DNA is TGTGCCAGCAGCCAACCCTTGGGGACAGGGGAGATGGGCACCGGGGAGCTGTTTTTT.

This clone was recorded a few times. The V gene is TRBV30, the J gene TRBJ1-2; 9 bases map to TRBD1. V gave up 2 bases and J gave up 4 bases; unmatched junction bases: 8. Per germline, CDR1 GTSNPN and CDR2 SVGIG (reference sequence). The CDR3 sequence is 15 residues long. CDR3 residues: CAWSPGTGRFYGYTF. The CDR3 nucleotides are TGTGCCTGGAGTCCCGGGACAGGGAGATTCTATGGCTACACCTTC.

This clone has only one observation. The V call is TRBV2, the J call TRBJ1-1; TRBD1 might be the D (5 bases). V lost 8 bases and J 11 bases, leaving 18 bases between the germline ends. There are 12 residues in the CDR3. Germline CDR1 is SNHLY and CDR2 is FYNNEI. CDR3 nucleotide sequence: TGTGCCAGCCGGTGGTTAGGGGTATTGGCTTTCTTT. Its translation: CASRWLGVLAFF.

This clone was seen once. The V call is TRBV7-2, the J call TRBJ2-5, with 7 bases identical to TRBD2. Trimming took 5 bases from V and 4 from J; bases not matched to a gene: 4. This CDR3 has 13 amino acids. From germline, CDR1 is SGHTA and CDR2 FQGNSA. Here the CDR3 reads CASSTPGGETQYF. The CDR3 region has the DNA TGTGCCAGCAGCACGCCGGGGGGAGAGACCCAGTACTTC.

This clone was observed a handful of times. A junction end diverges from the germline sequence, so it may reflect a read error. J is TRBJ2-7 and V is TRBV9; 8 nucleotides line up with TRBD1. The germline V gene has CDR1 SGDLS and CDR2 YYNGEE. CDR3 length: 15 amino acids. CDR3 region: CASSLGGTGSFEQYF. DNA of the CDR3: TGTGCCAGCAGCCTGGGCGGGACAGGTTCCTTCGAGCAGTACTTC.

This clone was seen once. This chain links TRBV5-4 with TRBJ2-5; D is perhaps TRBD2 (7 bases). Germline values: CDR1 SGHNT, CDR2 YYREEE (reference sequence). The CDR3 totals 15 residues. The V end was cut by 1 base, the J end by 1 base, with 11 bases between. As DNA, the CDR3 is TGTGCCAGCAGCTTGTGGGGGGGGGCCCAAGAGACCCAGTACTTC. Protein product: CASSLWGGAQETQYF. Together with reference TRBV5-4 and TRBJ2-5, the CDR3 gives the full variable domain: ETGVTQSPTHLIKTRGQQVTLRCSSQSGHNTVSWYQQALGQGPQFIFQYYREEENGRGNFPPRFSGLQFPNYSSELNVNALELDDSALYLCASSLWGGAQETQYFGPGTRLLVL.

The chain couples TRBV30 to TRBJ1-3; D uncertain. The germline V gene has CDR1 GTSNPN and CDR2 SVGIG (reference sequence). The CDR3 runs to 15 residues. Trimming stripped 0 bases from V and 3 bases from J, with 12 bases between. The CDR3 is CAWSVPEGSGNTIYF. The DNA of the CDR3 is TGTGCCTGGAGTGTACCGGAGGGAAGTGGAAACACCATATATTTT.

The gene calls are TRBV7-6 and TRBJ2-7, with TRBD1 as a possible D gene (5 bases). V lost 2 bases to trimming and J lost 3 bases, with 5 bases between them. The CDR3 is 12 residues long. The germline CDR1 and CDR2 sequences are SGHVS and FNYEAQ. The CDR3 spells CASSLQGYEQYF. The CDR3 nucleotides read TGTGCCAGCAGCTTACAGGGCTACGAGCAGTACTTC. The variable domain in full, completed from reference TRBV7-6 and TRBJ2-7, reads GAGVSQSPRYKVTKRGQDVALRCDPISGHVSLYWYRQALGQGPEFLTYFNYEAQQDKSGLPNDRFSAERPEGSISTLTIQRTEQRDSAMYRCASSLQGYEQYFGPGTRLTVT.

This clone was recorded a few times. The chain has TRBV7-9 and TRBJ1-2, with D uncertain. Trimming took 2 bases from V and 7 from J, leaving 11 bases between them. Germline CDR1 reads SEHNR; CDR2 reads FQNEAQ (reference sequence). This CDR3 region has 13 residues. The CDR3 DNA reads TGTGCCAGCAGCTTAAGGCTTCAGGCTGGCTACACCTTC. Its protein product is CASSLRLQAGYTF.

This clone was picked up one time. V and J are TRBV5-1 and TRBJ2-1, with D tentatively TRBD2 (5 bases). The length of the CDR3 is 17 residues. CDR1 and CDR2 from the germline V gene are SGHRS and YFSETQ. V lost 4 bases to trimming and J lost 0 bases, with 17 bases between them. The CDR3 nucleotides read TGCGCCAGCAGCCCCGATCCGGCGGGTCGCTCCTACAATGAGCAGTTCTTC. It codes for CASSPDPAGRSYNEQFF.

The gene calls are TRBV29-1 and TRBJ2-2; TRBD2 agrees at 8 bases. Germline trimming cut 4 bases from V and 7 bases from J; bases unmatched to any gene: 5. Germline loops: CDR1 SQVTM, CDR2 ANQGSEA. CDR3 length equals 13 residues. The CDR3 DNA follows: TGCAGCGTTGGAATCGGGGGGGGCGGGGAGCTGTTTTTT. As protein: CSVGIGGGGELFF.

This chain uses TRBV5-1 with TRBJ1-1, with TRBD1 as a possible D gene (5 bases). V dropped 3 bases and J dropped 4 bases, with 13 bases sitting between them. The germline gives CDR1 SGHRS, CDR2 YFSETQ. This CDR3 has 14 residues. CDR3 nucleotide sequence: TGCGCCAGCAGCTGGACGGCGGGGACCACTGAAGCTTTCTTT. It codes for CASSWTAGTTEAFF.

The chain uses TRBV18 and TRBJ1-3, with D possibly TRBD1 on 5 matching bases. Trimming took 3 bases from V and 0 from J, leaving 6 bases between them. In germline, CDR1 is KGHSH, CDR2 LQKENI. The CDR3 is 14 amino acids. This CDR3 is CASSPGGSGNTIYF. The CDR3 DNA sequence: TGTGCCAGCTCACCGGGGGGCTCTGGAAACACCATATATTTT.

The J gene is TRBJ2-7, the V gene TRBV7-8; a weak D match, TRBD1 (5 bases). Germline V lookup: CDR1 SGHVS, CDR2 FQNEAQ. Trimming removed 5 bases at V and 2 bases at J, with 16 bases between. This CDR3 has 15 amino acids. This CDR3 reads CASSPSTGPTYEQYF. CDR3 bases: TGTGCCAGCAGCCCCAGTACAGGCCCGACCTACGAGCAGTACTTC.

The chain links TRBV11-2 to TRBJ1-2; 7 bases are a match to TRBD1. CDR1 is SGHAT, CDR2 FQNNGV, per germline. The CDR3 runs 16 residues. The trim removed 1 base at V and 5 bases at J, leaving 10 bases unmatched. The CDR3 nucleotides are TGTGCCAGCAGCTTAGTTGGGACAGAGTTACAGTATGGCTACACCTTC. Its translation: CASSLVGTELQYGYTF.

The rearrangement links TRBV7-8 to TRBJ1-4; D is uncertain. Germline V gives CDR1 SGHVS, CDR2 FQNEAQ. With 2 bases removed from V and 0 bases from J, the gap between germline ends came to 7 bases. This CDR3 comprises 15 residues. The CDR3 region is CASSLFSATNEKLFF. In DNA form, the CDR3 reads TGTGCCAGCAGCTTATTTTCCGCAACTAATGAAAAACTGTTTTTT.

The V and J genes are TRBV5-1 and TRBJ1-1; no clear D gene. CDR3 length: 14 amino acids. The V end was cut by 1 base, the J end by 1 base, with 8 bases between. Germline assignment: CDR1 SGHRS and CDR2 YFSETQ. CDR3 sequence reads: CASSLTYRNTEAFF. The CDR3 DNA follows: TGCGCCAGCAGCTTGACTTACAGGAACACTGAAGCTTTCTTT.

The sample holds a few counts of this clone. The chain couples TRBV5-1 to TRBJ2-7; D is perhaps TRBD2 (5 bases). The CDR3 contains 13 residues. Germline values: CDR1 SGHRS, CDR2 YFSETQ. V lost 7 bases and J lost 0, with 11 bases in between. The CDR3: CASGSPDSYEQYF. The CDR3 DNA reads TGCGCCAGCGGGAGCCCCGACTCCTACGAGCAGTACTTC.

The gene calls are TRBV5-1 and TRBJ2-7; 10 bases line up with TRBD1. J lost 3 bases, V lost 4 bases, and 7 bases had no gene match. The germline CDR1 and CDR2 sequences are SGHRS and YFSETQ. This CDR3 is built from 15 residues. This CDR3 reads CASSPGTGAHYEQYF. In nucleotides, the CDR3 is TGCGCCAGCAGCCCTGGGACAGGGGCTCACTACGAGCAGTACTTC.

This chain links TRBV5-6 with TRBJ2-6; TRBD1 aligns across 10 bases. CDR3 size: 17 residues. Per germline, CDR1 SGHDT and CDR2 YYEEEE. J was trimmed by 0 bases and V by 4 bases; bases with no gene match: 4. The CDR3 bases are TGTGCCAGCAGCACAGGGACAGGGGTCTCTGGGGCCAACGTCCTGACTTTC. Amino acids: CASSTGTGVSGANVLTF.

This clone has only a few counts. The chain uses TRBV9 and TRBJ1-4; TRBD1 matches 8 bases. Germline V gives CDR1 SGDLS, CDR2 YYNGEE. The CDR3 is made up of 16 amino acids. The J segment lost 4 bases and the V segment lost 0 bases, leaving 5 bases of the junction unmatched. CDR3 in amino acids: CASSVAPGQVNEKLFF. The CDR3 nucleotides are TGTGCCAGCAGCGTAGCCCCGGGACAGGTTAATGAAAAACTGTTTTTT.

The chain combines TRBV4-2 with TRBJ1-3, with D tentatively TRBD1 (5 bases). V lost 0 bases, J lost 3 bases, and 15 bases lay in between. This CDR3 region has 17 residues. Germline V lookup: CDR1 LGHNA, CDR2 YNFKEQ. The CDR3 is CASSQDLAGLYGNTIYF. CDR3 nucleotides: TGTGCCAGCAGCCAAGATTTGGCAGGGCTTTATGGAAACACCATATATTTT.

The CDR3 DNA reads as TGTGCCAGCCATCCCGGAGGGGGCGGACAAGAGACCCAGTACTTC. Translation gives CASHPGGGGQETQYF. The V gene is TRBV5-4, the J gene TRBJ2-5, with a possible D match to TRBD1 (7 bases). Germline CDR1 SGHNT, CDR2 YYREEE (reference sequence). The CDR3 consists of 15 residues. V was cut by 7 bases and J by 2 bases, with 18 bases left in between.

The chain is built from TRBV11-2 and TRBJ1-1; D gene ambiguous. V was pared by 0 bases and J by 5 bases, with 22 bases between. This CDR3 region has 18 residues. Germline CDR1 reads SGHAT; CDR2 reads FQNNGV. The CDR3 loop reads CASSLDARLEGLSTEAFF. The CDR3 nucleotides are TGTGCCAGCAGCTTAGATGCGCGCCTGGAGGGCTTGAGTACTGAAGCTTTCTTT.

V is TRBV6-4 and J is TRBJ1-4, with TRBD1 as a possible D gene (6 bases). CDR3 length: 13 residues. Germline-derived CDR1 and CDR2 are MRHNA and SNTAGT. The V end lost 4 bases, the J end lost 6 bases, and 9 bases lay between the germline ends. The CDR3 spells CASSGTVDEKLFF. CDR3 nucleotide sequence: TGTGCCAGCAGTGGGACAGTGGATGAAAAACTGTTTTTT.

V is TRBV29-1 and J is TRBJ1-1, with unresolved D. The length of the CDR3 is 10 residues. The V gene lost 3 bases and the J gene lost 10 bases, with 9 bases spanning the gap. The germline V gene encodes CDR1 SQVTM and CDR2 ANQGSEA. CDR3 bases: TGCAGCGTTGATCAGGCAGGAGCTTTCTTT. This encodes CSVDQAGAFF.

V and J are TRBV25-1 and TRBJ2-7, with TRBD1 identical over 7 bases. J gave up 5 bases and V 6 bases, and 10 bases lay outside the gene matches. Germline CDR1 MGHDK, CDR2 SYGVNS. The CDR3 is 14 amino acids. Written as DNA, the CDR3 is TGTGCCAGCAGCGCCGCCAGGGGGTCGGACGAGCAGTACTTC. Translated, it gives CASSAARGSDEQYF.

This rearrangement joins TRBV29-1 to TRBJ2-7; D unclear. Per germline, CDR1 SQVTM and CDR2 ANQGSEA. V shed 4 bases and J shed 5 bases, with 6 bases lying between them. The CDR3 consists of 10 residues. CDR3 loop: CSVVRDEQYF. CDR3 DNA sequence: TGCAGCGTTGTTCGAGACGAGCAGTACTTC.